This note documents a single T cell receptor beta chain sequence. Its specificity is not known. This entry is derived from a study of OX40 agonist ivuxolimab in advanced cancers. Study information: People in dose escalation had one of these cancers: hepatocellular carcinoma, melanoma, renal cell or head and neck cancer. Study-wide results and caveats: Partial responders receiving 0.1-3.0 mg/kg showed among the lowest clonal expansion.

Repertoires were generated with immunoSEQ multiplex PCR, while TCRdb's copy carries only in-frame clones and drops some. The sample holds 54,000 or so clones, nearly 80% seen once. CDR1 is SGHTA, CDR2 FQGNSA, per germline. The V end lost 5 bases, the J end lost 6 bases, and 8 bases lay between the germline ends. This CDR3 region has 13 residues. The sample consisted of CD4+ or CD8+ T cells sorted from blood, taken in a trial of the OX40 agonist ivuxolimab. This chain connects TRBV7-2 to TRBJ1-6; D remains ambiguous. The sequence was obtained from an adult with an advanced solid tumor such as melanoma, head and neck, liver or kidney cancer. CDR3 in amino acids: CASSLDLNSPLHF. The CDR3 nucleotides are TGTGCCAGCAGCCTGGATCTTAATTCACCCCTCCACTTT.